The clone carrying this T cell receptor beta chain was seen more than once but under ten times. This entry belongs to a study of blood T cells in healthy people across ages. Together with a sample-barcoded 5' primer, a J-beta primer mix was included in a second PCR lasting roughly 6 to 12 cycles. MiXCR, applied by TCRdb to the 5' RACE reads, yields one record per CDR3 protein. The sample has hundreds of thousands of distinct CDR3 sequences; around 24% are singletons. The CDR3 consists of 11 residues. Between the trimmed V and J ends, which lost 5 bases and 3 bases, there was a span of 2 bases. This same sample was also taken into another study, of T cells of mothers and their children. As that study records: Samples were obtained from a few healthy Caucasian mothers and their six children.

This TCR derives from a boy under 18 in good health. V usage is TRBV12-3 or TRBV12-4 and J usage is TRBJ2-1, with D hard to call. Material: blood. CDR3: CASSIYNEQFF. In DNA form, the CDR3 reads TGTGCCAGCAGTATCTACAATGAGCAGTTCTTC.